A selection of T cell receptor beta chains follows, all from one sample in a study of cytomegalovirus exposure and HLA in healthy donors. Assay: immunoSEQ multiplex PCR; the TCRdb copy retains only in-frame clones and omits some. The sample has 150,000 to 200,000 clones, roughly 89% seen once. The sequencing sample was made of PBMCs. These receptors originate from a young man in good health and CMV-seropositive. CDR3s leave out the opening cysteine and the closing phenylalanine or tryptophan. A D gene is named only where the DNA matches it firmly. Size values are once, few and many counts, or a class for expanded clones, and some rows have none.

D gene	clone size	CDR3 length	J gene	V gene	CDR3 protein
-	-	11	TRBJ2-7	TRBV10-3	AIRGDSRSEQY
TRBD1	-	14	TRBJ1-1	TRBV11-1	ASSLDRDPANTEAF
TRBD1	-	16	TRBJ2-2	TRBV2	ASSEALGGQGGTGELF
TRBD1	-	13	TRBJ2-7	TRBV5-1	ASSLAGQGAGEQY
-	-	14	TRBJ1-2	TRBV10-2	ASSESGQGFNYGYT
-	-	12	TRBJ2-3	TRBV30	AWSVRGSTDTQY
TRBD2	-	13	TRBJ2-5	TRBV5-1	ASSFLAGGQETQY
-	-	13	TRBJ2-1	TRBV7-9	ASSVFGLPFDEQF
TRBD1	many	14	TRBJ2-7	TRBV5-4	ASSSTHGTGPYEQY
-	-	11	TRBJ1-2	TRBV11-2	ASSLRGSYGYT
TRBD1	-	15	TRBJ1-4	TRBV5-1	ASSFGTGSIRGEKLF
TRBD1	few	15	TRBJ2-3	TRBV6-1	ASSESAGQGARDTQY
TRBD1	-	13	TRBJ2-7	TRBV5-6	ASSPRTGGIYEQY
TRBD2	-	11	TRBJ2-1	TRBV7-3	ASSLGAGGEQF
-	-	13	TRBJ2-5	TRBV15	ATSSEGGLGQTQY
-	-	11	TRBJ2-7	TRBV6-5	ASSLRRGYEQY
TRBD1	many	12	TRBJ2-1	TRBV6-6	ASRSGTGGNEQF
-	-	13	TRBJ2-7	TRBV7-9	ASLISTGLPYEQY
-	-	14	TRBJ2-5	TRBV7-9	ASSLLRGRSWETQY
TRBD2	-	12	TRBJ2-1	TRBV2	ASIRAGEYNEQF
TRBD1	-	14	TRBJ2-1	TRBV6-1	ASSEAEGTGGNEQF
-	-	11	TRBJ1-5	TRBV9	ASSVQPGQPQH
TRBD1	-	15	TRBJ1-4	TRBV11-2	ASSLGYTGTAFEKLF
TRBD1	-	12	TRBJ1-1	TRBV28	ASSSGGPNTEAF
TRBD1	-	11	TRBJ1-3	TRBV29-1	SALGQAGNTIY
TRBD1	-	12	TRBJ2-7	TRBV27	ASSTGGAYYEQY
-	-	11	TRBJ2-1	TRBV5-4	ASSLSDYNEQF
TRBD2	-	15	TRBJ2-1	TRBV15	ATSRGASGPWYNEQF
-	once	12	TRBJ2-3	TRBV7-2	ASTPRMSTDTQY
TRBD1	once	13	TRBJ1-2	TRBV5-1	ASSSDRGELWGYT
TRBD1	-	11	TRBJ2-7	TRBV30	ACTGTGTYEQY
TRBD1	-	12	TRBJ2-2	TRBV7-2	ASAGGSNTGELF
TRBD2	-	14	TRBJ2-1	TRBV7-6	ASSLASTSGRGEQF
TRBD1	-	13	TRBJ2-5	TRBV13	ASSSPGTGGETQY
-	few	9	TRBJ1-3	TRBV28	AGGTGNTIY
TRBD1	few	11	TRBJ1-4	TRBV13	ASGTRGNEKLF
TRBD2	-	13	TRBJ2-1	TRBV7-9	ASSFGTSGYNEQF
TRBD2	-	17	TRBJ2-5	TRBV30	AWTPNLTSRRPQKETQY
TRBD1	-	15	TRBJ2-7	TRBV11-2	ASSPTYRDRGSYEQY
-	-	11	TRBJ1-2	TRBV19	ASSIGPGNGYT
TRBD1	-	15	TRBJ2-3	TRBV28	ASSPSGTGDSTDTQY
TRBD2	few	11	TRBJ2-7	TRBV2	ASSFGGSYEQY
TRBD2	-	14	TRBJ2-7	TRBV2	ASSGTSGRASYEQY
TRBD1	-	12	TRBJ2-5	TRBV5-1	ASSIGQGQETQY
TRBD2	-	15	TRBJ2-7	TRBV27	ASSLQRTSASSYEQY
TRBD1	-	14	TRBJ2-4	TRBV18	ASSPPWTGRTNIQY